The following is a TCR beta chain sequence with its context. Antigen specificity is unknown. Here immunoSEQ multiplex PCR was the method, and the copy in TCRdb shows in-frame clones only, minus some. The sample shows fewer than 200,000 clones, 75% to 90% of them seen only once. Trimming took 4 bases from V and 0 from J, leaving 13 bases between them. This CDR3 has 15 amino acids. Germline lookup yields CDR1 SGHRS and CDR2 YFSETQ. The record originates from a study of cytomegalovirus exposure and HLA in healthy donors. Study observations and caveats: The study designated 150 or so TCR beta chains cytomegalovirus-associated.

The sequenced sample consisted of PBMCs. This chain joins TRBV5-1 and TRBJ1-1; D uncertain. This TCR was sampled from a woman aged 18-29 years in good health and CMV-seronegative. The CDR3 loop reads CASSPRARVNTEAFF. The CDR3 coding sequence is TGCGCCAGCAGCCCCCGGGCGCGGGTGAACACTGAAGCTTTCTTT.